The 5 T cell receptor beta chains presented below share a single source sample, sequenced in a study of identical twins. TCRdb processed the 5' RACE reads anew with MiXCR; each CDR3 protein has one entry. The sample lists around 220,000 distinct CDR3 sequences; 8% to 11% were seen once. The specimen sequenced was memory T cells sorted from blood. Receptors were obtained from a man in his forties or fifties in good health.

This clonotype appeared many times. The chain combines TRBV4-3 with TRBJ1-5; weak D call: TRBD1 (6 bases). Trimming cost V 6 bases and J 7 bases, with 19 bases left between them. There are 15 residues in the CDR3. Germline loops: CDR1 LGHNA, CDR2 YSLEER. The CDR3 is CASSEGRGAGQPQHF. The CDR3 DNA reads as TGCGCCAGCAGTGAGGGGAGGGGGGCAGGGCAGCCCCAGCATTTT.

J is TRBJ2-7 and V is TRBV20-1; the D gene is possibly TRBD1 (6 bases). CDR3 length equals 12 residues. Germline V gene data show CDR1 as DFQATT and CDR2 as SNEGSKA (reference sequence). Deletions cut 2 bases from V and 4 bases from J, with 9 bases between. The CDR3 loop is CSARIRGYEQYF. The CDR3 bases are TGCAGTGCTAGAATCAGGGGATACGAGCAGTACTTC.

This chain connects TRBV7-6 to TRBJ2-5; D gene ambiguous. This CDR3 has 13 amino acids. The ends were cut back, 1 base at V and 3 bases at J, with 6 bases in the middle. Germline V gene lookup returns CDR1 SGHVS and CDR2 FNYEAQ. This CDR3 reads CASSLVVKETQYF. The CDR3 DNA follows: TGTGCCAGCAGCTTAGTCGTAAAAGAGACCCAGTACTTC.

This clonotype was picked up many times. The V call is TRBV29-1, the J call TRBJ2-7; D gene ambiguous. The CDR3 length is 11 residues. CDR1 is SQVTM, CDR2 ANQGSEA, per germline. The V gene lost 5 bases and the J gene lost 4 bases, with 9 bases spanning the gap. CDR3 sequence (DNA): TGCAGCGTTCACGATTCGTACGAGCAGTACTTC. Protein sequence: CSVHDSYEQYF.

The chain uses TRBV11-2 and TRBJ2-3, with D unclear. Germline V lookup: CDR1 SGHAT, CDR2 FQNNGV. V lost 5 bases and J 5 bases, leaving 8 bases between the germline ends. The CDR3 is 12 amino acids. The CDR3 region is CASSRTLDTQYF. In DNA form, the CDR3 reads TGTGCCAGCAGCCGGACCCTAGATACGCAGTATTTT. The full variable domain, rest sourced from reference TRBV11-2 and TRBJ2-3, is EAGVAQSPRYKIIEKRQSVAFWCNPISGHATLYWYQQILGQGPKLLIQFQNNGVVDDSQLPKDRFSAERLKGVDSTLKIQPAKLEDSAVYLCASSRTLDTQYFGPGTRLTVL.